This is a list of T cell receptor beta chains from one sample in a study of cytomegalovirus exposure and HLA in healthy donors. Assay: immunoSEQ multiplex PCR; the TCRdb copy retains only in-frame clones and omits some. This table has roughly 170,000 clones, 75% to 85% appearing once. The sequenced sample was PBMCs. These receptors were taken from a woman aged 50 to 60 in good health and CMV-seropositive. CDR3s include the opening cysteine and the closing phenylalanine or tryptophan. The D gene is left open where the match is weak. The size entry is marked missing in some rows and otherwise reads once, few, many or a size class.

V,J,D,size,CDR3,DNA
TRBV5-5,TRBJ1-4,NA,NA,CASSSGGPRGEKLFF,TGTGCCAGCAGCTCCGGTGGTCCCCGAGGAGAAAAACTGTTTTTT
TRBV7-6,TRBJ2-3,TRBD2,NA,CASSSTSGGAGDTQYF,TGTGCCAGCAGCTCGACTAGCGGGGGGGCAGGGGATACGCAGTATTTT
TRBV7-8,TRBJ2-7,TRBD1,NA,CASSLAPGQGYEQYF,TGTGCCAGCAGCTTAGCCCCGGGACAGGGGTACGAGCAGTACTTC
TRBV7-6,TRBJ2-7,TRBD2,once,CASSPSVGLADTYEQYF,TGTGCCAGCAGCCCCTCGGTGGGACTAGCGGACACCTACGAGCAGTACTTC
TRBV5-1,TRBJ1-4,TRBD1,NA,CASRETGATNEKLFF,TGCGCCAGCAGAGAGACAGGGGCAACTAATGAAAAACTGTTTTTT
TRBV7-8,TRBJ1-4,NA,NA,CASTQEGRQKLFF,TGTGCCAGCACCCAGGAGGGGCGGCAAAAACTGTTTTTT
TRBV6-5,TRBJ1-2,NA,NA,CASSYSQGPNYGYTF,TGTGCCAGCAGTTACTCGCAGGGTCCTAACTATGGCTACACCTTC
TRBV19,TRBJ2-1,NA,NA,CASSIGDGRTYNEQFF,TGTGCCAGTAGTATAGGGGACGGGAGAACCTACAATGAGCAGTTCTTC
TRBV27,TRBJ2-7,NA,NA,CASSLKRLAYEQYF,TGTGCCAGCAGTTTAAAGAGGTTAGCCTACGAGCAGTACTTC
TRBV10-3,TRBJ1-2,TRBD1,NA,CAISDRGQGDYGYTF,TGTGCCATCAGTGACCGAGGACAGGGTGACTATGGCTACACCTTC
TRBV9,TRBJ2-7,NA,NA,CASSVSDRHYEQYF,TGTGCCAGCAGCGTCTCCGACAGACACTACGAGCAGTACTTC
TRBV30,TRBJ1-2,NA,NA,CAWSVQENYGYTF,TGTGCCTGGAGTGTACAGGAAAACTATGGCTACACCTTC
TRBV9,TRBJ1-6,TRBD1,NA,CASSGGQGSPPLHF,TGTGCCAGCAGCGGGGGACAGGGGAGTCCACCCCTCCACTTT
TRBV7-2,TRBJ2-1,NA,NA,CASSYQGGGEQFF,TGTGCCAGCAGCTATCAGGGGGGCGGTGAGCAGTTCTTC
TRBV19,TRBJ1-5,TRBD1,NA,CASSGQGFGQPQHF,TGTGCCAGTTCGGGACAGGGGTTCGGACAGCCCCAGCATTTT
TRBV20-1,TRBJ1-1,NA,NA,CSATNTEAFF,TGCAGTGCTACTAACACTGAAGCTTTCTTT
TRBV5-8,TRBJ2-3,NA,few,CATDPLGGAGDTQYF,TGTGCCACCGACCCCTTAGGGGGGGCTGGAGATACGCAGTATTTT
TRBV5-1,TRBJ2-7,TRBD1,NA,CASSRRDSSYEQYF,TGCGCCAGCAGCCGCCGGGACAGCTCCTACGAGCAGTACTTC
TRBV6-5,TRBJ2-1,TRBD2,NA,CASSPLAGGSNEQFF,TGTGCCAGCAGCCCACTAGCGGGGGGCTCCAATGAGCAGTTCTTC
TRBV6-5,TRBJ2-5,NA,NA,CASSHRALGETQYF,TGTGCCAGCAGCCACAGGGCCCTAGGGGAGACCCAGTACTTC
TRBV6-4,TRBJ2-3,TRBD2,NA,CASSGNAGAGGSTDTQYF,TGTGCCAGCAGTGGCAATGCCGGAGCGGGGGGGAGCACAGATACGCAGTATTTT
TRBV28,TRBJ2-5,TRBD2,NA,CASTWTSGQETQYF,TGTGCCAGCACTTGGACTAGCGGCCAAGAGACCCAGTACTTC
TRBV7-8,TRBJ2-3,TRBD2,NA,CASSLGGFWSSGGSSTDTQYF,TGTGCCAGCAGCTTAGGTGGCTTTTGGTCTAGCGGGGGGAGCAGCACAGATACGCAGTATTTT
TRBV7-3,TRBJ1-2,NA,NA,CASSKDRGYGYTF,TGTGCCAGCAGCAAGGACAGAGGTTATGGCTACACCTTC
TRBV2,TRBJ2-5,TRBD1,NA,CASSELVGQGKETQYF,TGTGCCAGCAGTGAATTGGTAGGACAGGGAAAAGAGACCCAGTACTTC
TRBV5-1,TRBJ1-4,TRBD1,NA,CASSSTGANEKLFF,TGCGCCAGCAGCTCAACAGGGGCTAATGAAAAACTGTTTTTT
TRBV5-1,TRBJ1-2,TRBD1,NA,CASSPGQGDYGYTF,TGCGCCAGCAGCCCCGGACAGGGGGACTATGGCTACACCTTC
TRBV4-2,TRBJ2-7,TRBD1,NA,CASSLGDRAYEQYF,TGTGCCAGCAGCTTGGGGGACAGGGCCTACGAGCAGTACTTC
TRBV6-1,TRBJ1-1,NA,once,CASSREGYSEAFF,TGTGCCAGCAGTAGGGAGGGGTACTCTGAAGCTTTCTTT
TRBV13,TRBJ2-7,NA,NA,CASSSRERGYEQYF,TGTGCCAGCAGCTCCAGGGAAAGGGGCTACGAGCAGTACTTC
TRBV5-1,TRBJ1-2,NA,NA,CASSPLTGNYGYTF,TGCGCCAGCAGCCCCTTAACAGGGAACTATGGCTACACCTTC
TRBV12-5,TRBJ1-2,TRBD1,NA,CASGLLRQGKGYTF,TGTGCTAGTGGTTTACTGCGACAGGGGAAGGGCTACACCTTC
TRBV9,TRBJ2-1,NA,NA,CASSVQGGPYNEQFF,TGTGCCAGCAGCGTCCAGGGGGGACCTTACAATGAGCAGTTCTTC
TRBV29-1,TRBJ2-1,TRBD2,NA,CSVVGTSGVREQFF,TGCAGCGTTGTGGGGACTAGCGGGGTTAGGGAGCAGTTCTTC
TRBV18,TRBJ2-3,NA,NA,CASSLRTTAPTDTQYF,TGTGCCAGCTCACTAAGAACGACAGCTCCTACAGATACGCAGTATTTT
TRBV5-1,TRBJ1-6,TRBD1,NA,CASSWGDRGSSPLHF,TGCGCCAGCAGCTGGGGGGACAGGGGGTCTTCACCCCTCCACTTT
TRBV18,TRBJ1-3,NA,NA,CASSPGRANTIYF,TGTGCCAGCTCGCCGGGAAGGGCAAACACCATATATTTT
TRBV15,TRBJ2-5,NA,NA,CATSRDSLTIQTQYF,TGTGCCACCAGCAGAGATAGCTTAACTATCCAGACCCAGTACTTC
TRBV5-4,TRBJ1-1,NA,NA,CASSLSVFGQNTEAFF,TGTGCCAGCAGCTTGTCAGTCTTTGGGCAGAACACTGAAGCTTTCTTT
TRBV29-1,TRBJ1-1,TRBD1,NA,CSVDRQGTEAFF,TGCAGCGTTGACAGACAGGGGACTGAAGCTTTCTTT
TRBV10-3,TRBJ2-1,TRBD2,NA,CAIRTGLQTAYNEQFF,TGTGCCATCAGGACGGGACTACAGACAGCCTACAATGAGCAGTTCTTC
TRBV7-6,TRBJ1-3,NA,NA,CASSLDTLSGNTIYF,TGTGCCAGCAGCTTAGACACGCTCTCTGGAAACACCATATATTTT
TRBV6-5,TRBJ2-1,NA,NA,CASSRQTNEQFF,TGTGCCAGCAGTCGACAGACCAATGAGCAGTTCTTC
TRBV5-1,TRBJ1-1,NA,NA,CASIPTGSTEAFF,TGCGCCAGCATACCTACAGGGAGCACTGAAGCTTTCTTT
TRBV19,TRBJ2-7,NA,NA,CASGTSINAYEQYF,TGTGCCAGTGGCACTAGCATCAATGCTTACGAGCAGTACTTC
TRBV2,TRBJ2-2,NA,NA,CASSISGGGTGELFF,TGTGCCAGCAGCATATCCGGGGGTGGGACCGGGGAGCTGTTTTTT
TRBV18,TRBJ1-1,TRBD1,NA,CASSPTGTEAFF,TGTGCCAGCTCTCCGACAGGGACTGAAGCTTTCTTT
TRBV11-3,TRBJ2-3,NA,NA,CASSLGRAGGTTDTQYF,TGTGCCAGCAGCTTAGGACGGGCAGGGGGGACCACAGATACGCAGTATTTT
TRBV5-4,TRBJ2-4,NA,NA,CASSLAMDPQNIQYF,TGTGCCAGCAGCCTAGCAATGGACCCCCAAAACATTCAGTACTTC
TRBV7-2,TRBJ2-1,NA,NA,CASSLRDSYPNEQFF,TGTGCCAGCAGCTTAAGGGACTCTTATCCCAATGAGCAGTTCTTC